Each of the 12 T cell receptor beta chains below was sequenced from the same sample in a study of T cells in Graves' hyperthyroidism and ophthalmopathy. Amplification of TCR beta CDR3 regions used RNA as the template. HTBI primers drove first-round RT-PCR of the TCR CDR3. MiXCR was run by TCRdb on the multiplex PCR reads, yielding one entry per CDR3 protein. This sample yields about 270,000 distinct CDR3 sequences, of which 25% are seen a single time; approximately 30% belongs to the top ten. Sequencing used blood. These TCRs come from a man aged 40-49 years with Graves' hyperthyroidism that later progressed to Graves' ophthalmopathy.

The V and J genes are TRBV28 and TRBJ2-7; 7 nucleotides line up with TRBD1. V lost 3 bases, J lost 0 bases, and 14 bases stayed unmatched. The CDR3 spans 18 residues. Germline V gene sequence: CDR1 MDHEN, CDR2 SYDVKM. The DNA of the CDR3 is TGTGCCAGCAGTTTTGATGTTTTTGGCCGGGACAGCTCCTACGAGCAGTACTTC. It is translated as CASSFDVFGRDSSYEQYF.

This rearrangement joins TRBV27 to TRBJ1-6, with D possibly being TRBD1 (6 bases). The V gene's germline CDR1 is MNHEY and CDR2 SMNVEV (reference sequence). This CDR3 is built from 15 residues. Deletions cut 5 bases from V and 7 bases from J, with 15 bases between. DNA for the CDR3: TGTGCCAGCAGTCCGACACAGGGTCCGAATTCACCCCTCCACTTT. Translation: CASSPTQGPNSPLHF.

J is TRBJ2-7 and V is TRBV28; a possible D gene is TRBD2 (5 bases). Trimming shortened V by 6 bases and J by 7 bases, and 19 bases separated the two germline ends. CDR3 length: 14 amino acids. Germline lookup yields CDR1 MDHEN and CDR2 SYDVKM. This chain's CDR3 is CASSPVRQPGEQYF. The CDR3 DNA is TGTGCCAGCAGCCCGGTCCGCCAACCGGGGGAGCAGTACTTC.

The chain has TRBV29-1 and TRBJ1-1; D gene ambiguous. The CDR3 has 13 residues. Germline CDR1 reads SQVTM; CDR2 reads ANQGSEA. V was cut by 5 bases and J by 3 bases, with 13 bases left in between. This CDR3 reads CSVSRSRDTEAFF. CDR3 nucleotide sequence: TGCAGCGTTTCCAGGTCCCGGGACACTGAAGCTTTCTTT.

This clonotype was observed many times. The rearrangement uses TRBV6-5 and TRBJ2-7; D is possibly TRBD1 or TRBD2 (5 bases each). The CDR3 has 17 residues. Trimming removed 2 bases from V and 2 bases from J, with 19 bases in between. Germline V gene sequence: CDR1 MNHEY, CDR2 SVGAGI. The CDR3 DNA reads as TGTGCCAGCAGTTACGGGGGTTGGGTATTGGGAACCTACGAGCAGTACTTC. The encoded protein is CASSYGGWVLGTYEQYF.

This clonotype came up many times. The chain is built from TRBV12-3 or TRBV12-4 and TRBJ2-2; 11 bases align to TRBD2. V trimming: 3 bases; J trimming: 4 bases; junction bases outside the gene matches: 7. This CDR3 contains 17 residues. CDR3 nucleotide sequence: TGTGCCAGCAGTTTCACTAGCGGGAGTCGTAGCACCGGGGAGCTGTTTTTT. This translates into CASSFTSGSRSTGELFF.

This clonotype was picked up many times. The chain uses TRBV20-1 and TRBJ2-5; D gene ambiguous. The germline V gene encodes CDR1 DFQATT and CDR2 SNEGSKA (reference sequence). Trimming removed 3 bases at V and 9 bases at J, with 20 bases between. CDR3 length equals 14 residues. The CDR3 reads CSASSPGRPRAQYF. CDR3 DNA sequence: TGCAGTGCTAGCTCACCAGGTCGTCCTAGGGCCCAGTACTTC.

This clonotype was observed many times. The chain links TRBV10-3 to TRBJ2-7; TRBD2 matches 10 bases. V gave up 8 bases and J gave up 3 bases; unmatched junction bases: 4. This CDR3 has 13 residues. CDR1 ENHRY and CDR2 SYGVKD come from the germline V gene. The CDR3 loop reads CAIASGGVYEQYF. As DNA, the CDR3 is TGTGCCATCGCTAGCGGGGGCGTCTACGAGCAGTACTTC.

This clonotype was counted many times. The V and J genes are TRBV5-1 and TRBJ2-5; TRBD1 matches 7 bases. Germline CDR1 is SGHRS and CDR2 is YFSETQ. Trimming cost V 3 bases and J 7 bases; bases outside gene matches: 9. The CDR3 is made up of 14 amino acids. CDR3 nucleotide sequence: TGCGCCAGCAGCTACGGGACAGTCCGGGGGACCCAGTACTTC. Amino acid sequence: CASSYGTVRGTQYF.

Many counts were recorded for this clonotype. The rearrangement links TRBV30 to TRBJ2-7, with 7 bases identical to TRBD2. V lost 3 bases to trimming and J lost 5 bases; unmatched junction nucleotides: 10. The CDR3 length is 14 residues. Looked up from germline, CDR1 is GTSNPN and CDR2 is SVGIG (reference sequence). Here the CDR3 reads CAWRWMAGVNEQYF. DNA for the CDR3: TGTGCCTGGAGGTGGATGGCGGGAGTAAACGAGCAGTACTTC.

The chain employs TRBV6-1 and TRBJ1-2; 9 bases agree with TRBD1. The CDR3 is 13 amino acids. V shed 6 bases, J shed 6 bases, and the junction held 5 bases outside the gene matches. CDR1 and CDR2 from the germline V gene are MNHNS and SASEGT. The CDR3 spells CASRGDRVNGYTF. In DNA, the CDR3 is TGTGCCAGCAGAGGGGACAGGGTTAATGGCTACACCTTC.

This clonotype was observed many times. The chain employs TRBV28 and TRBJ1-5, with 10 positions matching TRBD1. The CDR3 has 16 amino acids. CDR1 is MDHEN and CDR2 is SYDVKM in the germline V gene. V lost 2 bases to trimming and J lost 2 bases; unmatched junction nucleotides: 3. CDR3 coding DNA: TGTGCCAGCAGTTTAGGGGACAGGGGACGCAATCAGCCCCAGCATTTT. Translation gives CASSLGDRGRNQPQHF.